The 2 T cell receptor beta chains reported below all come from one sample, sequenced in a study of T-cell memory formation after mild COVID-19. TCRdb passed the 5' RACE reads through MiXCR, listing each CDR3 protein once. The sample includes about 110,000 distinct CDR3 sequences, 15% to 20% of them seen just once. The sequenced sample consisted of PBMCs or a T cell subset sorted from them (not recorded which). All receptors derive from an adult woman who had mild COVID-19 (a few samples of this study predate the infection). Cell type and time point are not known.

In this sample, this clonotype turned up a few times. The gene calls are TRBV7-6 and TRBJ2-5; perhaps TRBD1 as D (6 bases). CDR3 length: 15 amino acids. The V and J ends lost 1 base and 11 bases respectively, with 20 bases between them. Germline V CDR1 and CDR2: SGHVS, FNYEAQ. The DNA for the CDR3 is TGTGCCAGCAGCTTAGTAATGGGGGCCGAGTCTAGTCAGTACTTC. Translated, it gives CASSLVMGAESSQYF.

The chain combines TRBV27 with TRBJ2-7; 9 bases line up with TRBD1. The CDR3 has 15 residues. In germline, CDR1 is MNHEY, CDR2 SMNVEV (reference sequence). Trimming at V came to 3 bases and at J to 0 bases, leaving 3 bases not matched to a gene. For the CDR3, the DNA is TGTGCCAGCAGTTTCGGACAGGGGAGCTCCTACGAGCAGTACTTC. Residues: CASSFGQGSSYEQYF.